These 19 T cell receptor beta chains came from one sample sequenced in a study of T cell responses to AZD1222 COVID-19 vaccine. Produced via immunoSEQ multiplex PCR; TCRdb's table is partial and in-frame only. The table includes 150,000 or so clones, under 95% detected once. Sequencing used peripheral blood, obtained on day 0 of AZD1222 vaccination. The receptors originated from an adult in good health.

This sequence joins TRBV28 and TRBJ1-2; D unresolved. CDR3 size: 14 residues. V was clipped by 3 bases and J by 3 bases, with 11 bases between them. CDR1 is MDHEN, CDR2 SYDVKM, per germline. The DNA for the CDR3 is TGTGCCAGCAGTTTTTTTGGCGTTTACTATGGCTACACCTTC. This gives the protein CASSFFGVYYGYTF.

The rearrangement links TRBV10-3 to TRBJ2-7; D gene ambiguous. Germline V gene lookup returns CDR1 ENHRY and CDR2 SYGVKD. The length of the CDR3 is 14 residues. V shed 0 bases and J shed 5 bases, with 11 bases lying between them. The DNA of the CDR3 is TGTGCCATCAGTGAGTCATGGGTATGGCACGAGCAGTACTTC. Encoded protein: CAISESWVWHEQYF.

V and J are TRBV15 and TRBJ1-1; D not resolved. Germline V gene data show CDR1 as LNHNV and CDR2 as YYDKDF (reference sequence). With 5 bases removed from V and 1 base from J, the gap between germline ends came to 11 bases. The CDR3 is 14 residues long. This CDR3 reads CATSGTWRNTEAFF. CDR3 sequence (DNA): TGTGCCACCAGCGGCACCTGGAGGAACACTGAAGCTTTCTTT.

The CDR3 is CASSQKYEQYF. The CDR3 DNA reads as TGTGCCAGCAGCCAAAAATACGAGCAGTACTTC. The chain combines TRBV7-2 with TRBJ2-7; D unclear. CDR1 and CDR2 (germline): SGHTA, FQGNSA. The CDR3 extends over 11 amino acids. V was shortened by 5 bases and J by 4 bases, with 6 bases between the two germline ends.

V is TRBV30 and J is TRBJ2-1; perhaps TRBD2 as D (5 bases). This CDR3 has 15 amino acids. V was pared by 5 bases and J by 0 bases, with 14 bases between. CDR1 is GTSNPN, CDR2 SVGIG, per germline (reference sequence). CDR3 sequence reads: CAWSMPGSSYNEQFF. CDR3 bases: TGTGCCTGGTCAATGCCGGGGAGCTCCTACAATGAGCAGTTCTTC.

The chain carries TRBV27 and TRBJ2-5, with no clear D. V was clipped by 0 bases and J by 0 bases, with 5 bases between them. This CDR3 is 14 amino acids long. Germline-derived CDR1 and CDR2 are MNHEY and SMNVEV (reference sequence). The CDR3 DNA reads TGTGCCAGCAGTTTATCGAGGCACCAAGAGACCCAGTACTTC. It translates to CASSLSRHQETQYF.

This chain connects TRBV3-1 (or the pseudogene TRBV3-2) to TRBJ1-1; tentative D call: TRBD1 (6 bases). CDR3 length: 12 residues. Germline-derived CDR1 and CDR2 are LGHDT and YNNKEL (reference sequence). Trimming left V 3 bases short and J 6 bases short, with 8 bases between. CDR3 sequence: CASSQGHSEAFF. CDR3 DNA sequence: TGTGCCAGCAGCCAGGGACATTCTGAAGCTTTCTTT.

V and J are TRBV6-5 and TRBJ2-7, with 9 bases fitting TRBD1. Germline CDR1 and CDR2: MNHEY and SVGAGI. The CDR3 loop spans 16 amino acids. With V trimmed by 4 bases and J by 3 bases, 10 bases remained unmatched. As DNA, the CDR3 is TGTGCCAGCAGTTCCCCTTACAGGGGGCGGATCTACGAGCAGTACTTC. This encodes CASSSPYRGRIYEQYF.

This chain links TRBV25-1 with TRBJ1-5; a weak D match, TRBD1 (6 bases). With 6 bases removed from V and 2 bases from J, the gap between germline ends came to 14 bases. Germline assignment: CDR1 MGHDK and CDR2 SYGVNS. The CDR3 is 15 residues long. The CDR3 here is CASSAQGGGNQPQHF. In DNA form, the CDR3 reads TGTGCCAGCAGCGCACAGGGTGGTGGCAATCAGCCCCAGCATTTT. The full variable domain, with the rest looked up from reference TRBV25-1 and TRBJ1-5, is EADIYQTPRYLVIGTGKKITLECSQTMGHDKMYWYQQDPGMELHLIHYSYGVNSTEKGDLSSESTVSRIRTEHFPLTLESARPSHTSQYLCASSAQGGGNQPQHFGDGTRLSIL.

The rearrangement joins TRBV4-3 to TRBJ1-1, with a possible D match to TRBD1 (5 bases). V lost 4 bases and J 1 base, leaving 7 bases between the germline ends. This CDR3 contains 13 residues. CDR1 and CDR2 from the germline V gene are LGHNA and YSLEER. CDR3 in amino acids: CASSPGGNTEAFF. CDR3 DNA sequence: TGCGCCAGCAGCCCGGGGGGGAACACTGAAGCTTTCTTT.

Regarding this clone: Compared with germline, one end of the junction differs, possibly owing to a read error. The chain carries TRBV19 and TRBJ2-1; D tentatively reads TRBD1 or TRBD2 (6 bases each). Germline-derived CDR1 and CDR2 are LNHDA and SQIVND (reference sequence). This CDR3 spans 14 amino acids. CDR3 sequence (DNA): TGTGCCAGTAGTATCGGGGGCTCCCACAATGAGCAGTTCTTC. It is translated as CASSIGGSHNEQFF.

The V and J genes are TRBV7-2 and TRBJ2-3; D remains unclear. The CDR3 is 15 residues long. Germline V gene data show CDR1 as SGHTA and CDR2 as FQGNSA. Deletions cut 1 base from V and 2 bases from J, with 10 bases between. The chain's CDR3 is CASSLGPGDTDTQYF. The CDR3, as DNA: TGTGCCAGCAGCTTAGGACCCGGTGACACAGATACGCAGTATTTT. Full variable domain (remainder filled in from reference TRBV7-2 and TRBJ2-3): GAGVSQSPSNKVTEKGKDVELRCDPISGHTALYWYRQSLGQGLEFLIYFQGNSAPDKSGLPSDRFSAERTGGSVSTLTIQRTQQEDSAVYLCASSLGPGDTDTQYFGPGTRLTVL.

The chain is built from TRBV5-4 and TRBJ1-1, with D hard to call. The length of the CDR3 is 15 residues. Between the trimmed V and J ends, which lost 0 bases and 2 bases, there was a span of 11 bases. From germline, CDR1 is SGHNT and CDR2 YYREEE (reference sequence). In nucleotides, the CDR3 is TGTGCCAGCAGCTTGGATGGACGGCGAAACACTGAAGCTTTCTTT. As protein: CASSLDGRRNTEAFF.

This clone was detected only once. The rearrangement uses TRBV7-6 and TRBJ2-5; no reliable D call. V was clipped by 2 bases and J by 1 base, with 11 bases between them. CDR3 length equals 15 residues. CDR1 and CDR2 (germline): SGHVS, FNYEAQ. CDR3 nucleotide sequence: TGTGCCAGCAGCTTATCGGGCTACTCCCAAGAGACCCAGTACTTC. The encoded protein is CASSLSGYSQETQYF.

The rearrangement links TRBV6-2 or TRBV6-3 to TRBJ2-1; no definite D call. With 6 bases removed from V and 10 bases from J, the gap between germline ends came to 10 bases. Germline assignment: CDR1 MNHEY and CDR2 SVGEGT. The CDR3 runs to 11 residues. CDR3 coding DNA: TGTGCCAGCAGCCTTGGGAAGGAGCAGTTCTTC. Amino acid sequence: CASSLGKEQFF.

This chain links TRBV19 with TRBJ1-1; the D gene is possibly TRBD1 (5 bases). Trimming cost V 3 bases and J 1 base, with 15 bases left between them. The CDR3 runs 16 residues. The V gene's germline CDR1 is LNHDA and CDR2 SQIVND (reference sequence). The chain's CDR3 is CASSILEGITNTEAFF. CDR3 DNA: TGTGCCAGTAGTATCCTGGAGGGGATAACGAACACTGAAGCTTTCTTT.

The V gene is TRBV5-4, the J gene TRBJ1-1, with 7 bases matching TRBD1. Germline loops: CDR1 SGHNT, CDR2 YYREEE (reference sequence). The CDR3 is 14 amino acids. V lost 5 bases to trimming and J lost 1 base; unmatched junction nucleotides: 5. The CDR3: CASSTGQPNTEAFF. CDR3 DNA: TGTGCCAGCAGTACGGGACAGCCGAACACTGAAGCTTTCTTT.

This clone was detected only a few times. V is TRBV10-3 and J is TRBJ1-3, with 7 positions matching TRBD1. Germline V gene lookup returns CDR1 ENHRY and CDR2 SYGVKD. Losses at the gene ends were 9 bases for V and 8 bases for J; bases not matched to a gene: 13. The CDR3 extends over 14 amino acids. The CDR3 DNA is TGTGCCATTTGGGACAGTCGGGGCCAAGACACCATATATTTT. Translation: CAIWDSRGQDTIYF.

The rearrangement joins TRBV7-9 to TRBJ2-3; no definite D call. The CDR3 is made up of 17 amino acids. The V gene lost 0 bases and the J gene lost 0 bases, with 13 bases spanning the gap. CDR1 SEHNR and CDR2 FQNEAQ come from the germline V gene (reference sequence). The CDR3 nucleotides are TGTGCCAGCAGCTTAGCGTCTTGGGCCACTAGCACAGATACGCAGTATTTT. Translated, it gives CASSLASWATSTDTQYF.